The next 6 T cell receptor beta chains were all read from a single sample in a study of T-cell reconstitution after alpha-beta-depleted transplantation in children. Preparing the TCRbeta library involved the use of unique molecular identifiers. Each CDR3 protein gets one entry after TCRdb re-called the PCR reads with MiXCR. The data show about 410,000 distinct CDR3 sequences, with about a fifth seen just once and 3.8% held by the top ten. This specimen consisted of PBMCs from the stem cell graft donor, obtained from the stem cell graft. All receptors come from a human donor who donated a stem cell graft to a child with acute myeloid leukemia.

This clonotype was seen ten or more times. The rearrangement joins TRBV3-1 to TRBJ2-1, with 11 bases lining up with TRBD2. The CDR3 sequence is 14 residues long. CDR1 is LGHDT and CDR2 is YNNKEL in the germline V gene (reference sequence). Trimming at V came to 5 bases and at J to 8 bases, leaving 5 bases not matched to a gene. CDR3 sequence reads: CASSSLAGADEQFF. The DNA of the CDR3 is TGTGCCAGCAGCTCACTAGCGGGAGCCGATGAGCAGTTCTTC.

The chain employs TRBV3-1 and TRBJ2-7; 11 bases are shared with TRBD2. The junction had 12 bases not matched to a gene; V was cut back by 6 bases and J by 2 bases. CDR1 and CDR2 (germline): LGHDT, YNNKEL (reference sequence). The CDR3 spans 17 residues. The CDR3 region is CASRSSSGTSGTYEQYF. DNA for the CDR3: TGTGCCAGCAGATCGAGTTCTGGGACTAGCGGTACCTACGAGCAGTACTTC.

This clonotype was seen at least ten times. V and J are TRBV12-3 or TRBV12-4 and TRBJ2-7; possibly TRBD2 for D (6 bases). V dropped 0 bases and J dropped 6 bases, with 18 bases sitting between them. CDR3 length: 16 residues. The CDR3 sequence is CASSLALGGTWGEQYF. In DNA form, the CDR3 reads TGTGCCAGCAGTTTAGCGCTGGGGGGAACGTGGGGCGAGCAGTACTTC.

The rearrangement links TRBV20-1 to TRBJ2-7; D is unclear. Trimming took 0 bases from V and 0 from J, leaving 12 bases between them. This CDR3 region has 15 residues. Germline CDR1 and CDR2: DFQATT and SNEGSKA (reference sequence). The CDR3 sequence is CSARDVAESSYEQYF. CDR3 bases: TGCAGTGCTAGAGATGTGGCGGAGAGCTCCTACGAGCAGTACTTC.

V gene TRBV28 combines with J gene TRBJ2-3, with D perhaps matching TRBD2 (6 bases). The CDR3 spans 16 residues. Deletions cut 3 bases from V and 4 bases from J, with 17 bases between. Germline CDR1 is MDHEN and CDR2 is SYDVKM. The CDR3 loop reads CASSFLSGTGADTQYF. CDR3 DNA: TGTGCCAGCAGTTTCTTGAGCGGAACGGGAGCAGATACGCAGTATTTT. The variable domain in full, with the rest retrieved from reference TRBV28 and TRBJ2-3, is DVKVTQSSRYLVKRTGEKVFLECVQDMDHENMFWYRQDPGLGLRLIYFSYDVKMKEKGDIPEGYSVSREKKERFSLILESASTNQTSMYLCASSFLSGTGADTQYFGPGTRLTVL.

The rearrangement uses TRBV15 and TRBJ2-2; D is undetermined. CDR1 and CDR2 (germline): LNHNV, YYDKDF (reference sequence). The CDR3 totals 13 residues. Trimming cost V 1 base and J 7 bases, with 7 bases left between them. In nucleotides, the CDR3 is TGTGCCACCAGCAGAGGGGTGGTCGGGGAGCTGTTTTTT. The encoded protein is CATSRGVVGELFF.